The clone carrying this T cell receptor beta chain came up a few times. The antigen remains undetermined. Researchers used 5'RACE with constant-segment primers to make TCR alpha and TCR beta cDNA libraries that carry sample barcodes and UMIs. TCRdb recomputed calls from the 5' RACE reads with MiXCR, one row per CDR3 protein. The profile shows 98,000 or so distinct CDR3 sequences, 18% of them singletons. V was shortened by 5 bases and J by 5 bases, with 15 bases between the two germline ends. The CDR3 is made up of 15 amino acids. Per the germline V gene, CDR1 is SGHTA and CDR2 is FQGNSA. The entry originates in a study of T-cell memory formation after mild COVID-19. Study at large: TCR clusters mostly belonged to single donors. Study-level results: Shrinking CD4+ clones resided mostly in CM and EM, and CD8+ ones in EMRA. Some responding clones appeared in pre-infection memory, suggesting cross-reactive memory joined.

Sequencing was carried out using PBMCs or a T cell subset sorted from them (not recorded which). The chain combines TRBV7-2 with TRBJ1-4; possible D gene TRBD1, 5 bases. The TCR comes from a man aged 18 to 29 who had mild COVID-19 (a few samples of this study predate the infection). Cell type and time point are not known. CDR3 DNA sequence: TGTGCCAGCAGCCCAATCGGGGCCCGCAATGAAAAACTGTTTTTT. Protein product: CASSPIGARNEKLFF.